Presented here are 12 T cell receptor beta chains from one specimen sequenced in a study of blood T cell repertoires in COVID-19. The table came from immunoSEQ multiplex PCR; TCRdb's copy has only in-frame clones and leaves some out. The repertoire holds roughly 59,000 clones, with about 72% as singletons. Sequenced: peripheral blood. These receptor sequences come from a man older than 75 with acute or convalescent COVID-19.

This chain links TRBV29-1 with TRBJ2-1; 8 bases are a match to TRBD2. The CDR3 covers 14 residues. Germline values: CDR1 SQVTM, CDR2 ANQGSEA. The trim removed 6 bases at V and 1 base at J, leaving 5 bases unmatched. The CDR3, as DNA: TGCAGCGTGGGACTAGTGTCTTCCTACAATGAGCAGTTCTTC. As protein: CSVGLVSSYNEQFF.

This chain links TRBV12-5 with TRBJ2-2; TRBD2 aligns across 8 bases. V trimming: 7 bases; J trimming: 5 bases; junction bases outside the gene matches: 12. CDR3 size: 16 residues. CDR1 and CDR2 (germline): LGHNT, FRNRAP. The CDR3 protein is CASDREGGRQTGELFF. CDR3 in DNA: TGTGCTAGTGACCGGGAGGGGGGGCGTCAGACCGGGGAGCTGTTTTTT.

The chain uses TRBV7-2 and TRBJ1-1, with 8 nucleotides matching TRBD1. The CDR3 runs to 14 residues. With V trimmed by 3 bases and J by 3 bases, 3 bases remained unmatched. Looked up from germline, CDR1 is SGHTA and CDR2 is FQGNSA. The CDR3 protein is CASSFQTGDTEAFF. The CDR3 region has the DNA TGTGCCAGCAGCTTTCAGACAGGGGACACTGAAGCTTTCTTT. Using reference TRBV7-2 and TRBJ1-1 for the parts outside the CDR3, the full variable domain is GAGVSQSPSNKVTEKGKDVELRCDPISGHTALYWYRQSLGQGLEFLIYFQGNSAPDKSGLPSDRFSAERTGGSVSTLTIQRTQQEDSAVYLCASSFQTGDTEAFFGQGTRLTVV.

The chain uses TRBV13 and TRBJ1-1; 7 bases fit TRBD1. The CDR3 is 14 residues long. Looked up from germline, CDR1 is PRHDT and CDR2 is FYEKMQ (reference sequence). V dropped 1 base and J dropped 3; count of bases not matched to a gene: 2. The CDR3 is CASSLEQGYTEAFF. The CDR3 nucleotides are TGTGCCAGCAGCTTAGAACAGGGGTACACTGAAGCTTTCTTT.

The chain is built from TRBV6-6 and TRBJ2-7; D is unclear. CDR1 MNHNY and CDR2 SVGAGI come from the germline V gene (reference sequence). The CDR3 extends over 12 amino acids. V lost 10 bases to trimming and J lost 2 bases, with 12 bases between them. The CDR3 DNA sequence: TGTGCCACTGTAGGAGAAGCCTACGAGCAGTACTTC. Translation: CATVGEAYEQYF.

Concerning this clone: A read error is possible here, since a much larger clone lies one base away. V usage is TRBV7-2 and J usage is TRBJ2-3; TRBD2 is a possible D gene (6 bases). V lost 6 bases and J lost 2, with 9 bases in between. The germline V gene encodes CDR1 SGHTA and CDR2 FQGNSA. This CDR3 is built from 13 residues. CDR3 sequence: CASRRDSTDTQYF. CDR3 DNA: TGTGCCAGCAGGAGGGACTCCACAGATACGCAGTATTTT.

This sequence joins TRBV27 and TRBJ1-2, with 7 bases lining up with TRBD1. With V trimmed by 6 bases and J by 3 bases, 13 bases remained unmatched. Germline loops: CDR1 MNHEY, CDR2 SMNVEV (reference sequence). The CDR3 consists of 16 residues. DNA for the CDR3: TGTGCCAGCAGGCCAGTTAACAGGGGCAAGGACTATGGCTACACCTTC. It is translated as CASRPVNRGKDYGYTF.

This chain joins TRBV14 and TRBJ1-3, with D tentatively TRBD1 (5 bases). This CDR3 contains 16 residues. The ends were cut back, 4 bases at V and 2 bases at J, with 15 bases in the middle. Germline assignment: CDR1 SGHDN and CDR2 FVKESK. In DNA form, the CDR3 reads TGTGCCAGCAGCCGATTTTCGGGGGTGGCTGGAAACACCATATATTTT. It specifies CASSRFSGVAGNTIYF.

This clone is a singleton in its sample. The gene calls are TRBV19 and TRBJ2-3, with 10 bases lining up with TRBD2. The CDR3 extends over 15 amino acids. V shed 3 bases, J shed 6 bases, and the junction held 6 bases outside the gene matches. Germline V lookup: CDR1 LNHDA, CDR2 SQIVND (reference sequence). CDR3 nucleotides: TGTGCCAGTAGTATCTCTAGCGGGAGTATCGATACGCAGTATTTT. Translation gives CASSISSGSIDTQYF.

The chain combines TRBV30 with TRBJ2-1; perhaps TRBD2 as D (5 bases). Germline CDR1 reads GTSNPN; CDR2 reads SVGIG (reference sequence). The CDR3 is made up of 15 amino acids. The germline V and J ends were trimmed by 2 bases and 3 bases, with 14 bases remaining between them. The CDR3 bases are TGTGCCTGGAGTACTAGAGAAAAGGTCTACAATGAGCAGTTCTTC. This codes for CAWSTREKVYNEQFF.

This clone was seen more than once but under ten times. V gene TRBV19 combines with J gene TRBJ1-3, with a weak D call TRBD1 (5 bases). Germline CDR1 and CDR2: LNHDA and SQIVND (reference sequence). The CDR3 is made up of 14 amino acids. V was cut by 7 bases and J by 3 bases, with 13 bases left in between. CDR3: CASTGREVGNTIYF. The CDR3 DNA is TGTGCCAGTACGGGCAGGGAGGTTGGAAACACCATATATTTT.

The CDR3 DNA reads TGTGCCAGCTCCCTTCTCGGTGAAAAACTGTTTTTT. Amino acid sequence: CASSLLGEKLFF. The chain is built from TRBV18 and TRBJ1-4; D unclear. The CDR3 has 12 residues. Deletions cut 6 bases from V and 7 bases from J, with 9 bases between. Germline CDR1 reads KGHSH; CDR2 reads LQKENI.